The following is a T cell receptor (beta chain) sequence with its context. From germline, CDR1 is SGHRS and CDR2 YFSETQ. The CDR3 has 14 amino acids. V dropped 9 bases and J dropped 8 bases, with 21 bases sitting between them. The record originates from a study of cytomegalovirus exposure and HLA in healthy donors. Study in general: Within an early data release were approximately 85 million unique TCRs drawn from HLA-typed donors.

These donors, healthy bone marrow donors, were studied. PCR used 60 Vbeta primers and 13 Jbeta primers. Generated by immunoSEQ multiplex PCR, the TCRdb table keeps only in-frame clones and is missing some. The table has more than 110,000 clones, around 79% seen once. Sample: PBMCs. The clonotype comes from a male donor in good health and CMV-seronegative. The chain employs TRBV5-1 and TRBJ2-1; D possibly corresponds to TRBD2 (9 bases). The CDR3 loop is CATRQGTSQHEQFF. The CDR3 DNA sequence: TGCGCCACCCGACAGGGGACTAGCCAGCATGAGCAGTTCTTC.